The present T cell receptor (beta chain) was sequenced within a study of blood T cell repertoires in COVID-19 (dated by TCRdb to 2020 to 2021). For the wider study: Collaborator samples came from the United States, Italy and Spain and covered acute and convalescent phases of COVID-19. The prospective study material was composed of cDNA or gDNA derived from T cells, B-cell-depleted T cells, or PBMCs. Subjects who had been exposed to COVID-19, were actively infected with it, or had recovered from it provided the deeply sampled blood TCRbeta repertoires that made up the dataset. The samples were drawn from two sources: the first 160 participants of the ongoing ImmuneRACE study, and over 1,000 subjects contributed by 6 global collaborators. The repertoires were released in a freely available public database meant as a resource for research on the immune response to SARS-CoV-2. Sample metadata almost always included a de-identified subject ID, COVID-19 status, age in years and sex. Where available, HLA class I and class II types were obtained from metadata supplied by the sample provider rather than from assay-based typing. Broader findings and caveats from the paper: Clinical and demographic metadata were provided uncurated, with the amount varying by source and participant.

Collaborating institutions collected whole blood in K2EDTA tubes following their own protocols. Collaborator samples were shipped for TCRbeta analysis as frozen whole blood, isolated PBMCs, or DNA extracted from either sample type. TCRbeta CDR3 regions were amplified from genomic DNA using the immunoSEQ Assay, a bias-controlled multiplex PCR. Per the source publication's procedure: Nucleated cell counts per sample were estimated from amplification of reference gene primers within the assay. To quantify the absolute abundance of each unique TCRbeta CDR3 rearrangement, sequence reads were collapsed and filtered. Productive Simpson clonality was computed per sample as the square root of Simpson's diversity index over productive rearrangements. TCRdb mirrors the immuneACCESS table, restricted to in-frame sequences. Some clones are absent from its copies; in checked studies, under half trace to an unresolved V gene, and the reason for the others is unknown. V, J and clone size derive from that table, while D and trimming were established from the DNA sequence. This sample is represented by about 170,000 clones; around 82% of them were singletons. The leading ten clones occupy around 2% of the sample.

A word on this clone: Its antigen is unknown. One base away there is no much larger clone; base qualities are not given.

CDR1 is given as MDHEN and CDR2 as SYDVKM, both from the germline V gene. Cut back by 5 bases and 4 bases, the V and J ends lie 11 bases apart. There are 13 amino acids in the CDR3, from cysteine to phenylalanine inclusive. Left in the record is the CDR3 DNA by itself, 39 bases read in frame from the first base. Sequencing was performed on peripheral blood. The chain is assembled from TRBV28 and TRBJ1-2, with the D gene not clear enough to name. The clonotype originates from an elderly woman with acute or convalescent COVID-19. The DNA sequence reads TGTGCCAGCAGTAGACACTCGCCCTATGGCTACACCTTC. It encodes CASSRHSPYGYTF.